One and the same sample provided the 26 T cell receptor beta chains below, sequenced in a study of T cell changes during pregnancy in multiple sclerosis. Libraries were prepared by immunoSEQ multiplex PCR; TCRdb keeps only in-frame clonotypes and omits some of them. The sample includes 50,000 to 75,000 clones, about nine tenths of them seen just once. Material: peripheral blood, obtained in the first trimester of pregnancy. These receptors originate from a female donor in good health, enrolled as a control in a pregnancy study.

The CDR3 here is CASSPRGLAGGGNEQFF. The CDR3 region has the DNA TGTGCCAGCAGCCCGAGAGGGCTAGCGGGAGGGGGCAATGAGCAGTTCTTC. The chain has TRBV7-2 and TRBJ2-1; TRBD2 matches 12 bases. With V trimmed by 5 bases and J by 6 bases, 11 bases remained unmatched. The CDR3 is 17 amino acids. The germline gives CDR1 SGHTA, CDR2 FQGNSA.

CDR3 nucleotide sequence: TGTGCCAGCAGCCTTGGACTCAGCACAGATACGCAGTATTTT. It is translated as CASSLGLSTDTQYF. The chain employs TRBV5-5 and TRBJ2-3, with D perhaps TRBD2 (5 bases). From germline, CDR1 is SGHKS and CDR2 YYEKEE (reference sequence). The CDR3 sequence is 14 residues long. Trimming stripped 4 bases from V and 0 bases from J, with 9 bases between.

The chain employs TRBV7-9 and TRBJ1-2, with 7 bases aligning to TRBD1. With V trimmed by 6 bases and J by 1 base, 8 bases remained unmatched. Germline assignment: CDR1 SEHNR and CDR2 FQNEAQ (reference sequence). The CDR3 extends over 15 amino acids. CDR3 loop: CASRPMGQSNYGYTF. For the CDR3, the DNA is TGTGCCAGCAGACCAATGGGACAGAGTAACTATGGCTACACCTTC.

The chain has TRBV5-6 and TRBJ2-3; TRBD2 aligns across 9 bases. After removal of 4 bases from V and 2 bases from J, the junction contained 8 bases not matched to a gene. The CDR3 sequence is 16 residues long. Germline assignment: CDR1 SGHDT and CDR2 YYEEEE. This CDR3 is CASSLKLAGNTDTQYF. In DNA, the CDR3 is TGTGCCAGCAGCCTCAAACTAGCGGGCAACACAGATACGCAGTATTTT.

The rearrangement uses TRBV19 and TRBJ2-7, with D possibly matching TRBD2 (5 bases). The germline V gene encodes CDR1 LNHDA and CDR2 SQIVND (reference sequence). With 3 bases removed from V and 6 bases from J, the gap between germline ends came to 9 bases. The CDR3 loop spans 12 amino acids. CDR3 in DNA: TGTGCCAGTAGTATGGCGGGTGGCGAGCAGTACTTC. Translated, it gives CASSMAGGEQYF. The full variable domain, in which reference TRBV19 and TRBJ2-7 provide the parts outside the CDR3, is DGGITQSPKYLFRKEGQNVTLSCEQNLNHDAMYWYRQDPGQGLRLIYYSQIVNDFQKGDIAEGYSVSREKKESFPLTVTSAQKNPTAFYLCASSMAGGEQYFGPGTRLTVT.

The J gene is TRBJ1-1, the V gene TRBV7-3, with 7 bases matching TRBD1. V lost 0 bases to trimming and J lost 1 base; unmatched junction nucleotides: 2. The germline gives CDR1 SGHTA, CDR2 FQGTGA. The CDR3 totals 15 residues. CDR3: CASSLTTGANTEAFF. For the CDR3, the DNA is TGTGCCAGCAGCTTAACTACAGGGGCGAACACTGAAGCTTTCTTT.

CDR3 residues: CASSQDRGGSYTF. The CDR3 DNA follows: TGCGCCAGCAGCCAAGATAGGGGGGGGAGCTACACCTTC. This rearrangement joins TRBV4-3 to TRBJ1-2, with D possibly TRBD1 on 6 matching bases. This CDR3 contains 13 residues. The V end was cut by 0 bases, the J end by 9 bases, with 11 bases between. CDR1 and CDR2 (germline): LGHNA, YSLEER.

The CDR3 loop reads CASSMGEWAGMQVEQFF. CDR3 DNA sequence: TGTGCCAGCAGCATGGGGGAATGGGCGGGAATGCAAGTTGAGCAGTTCTTC. The V and J genes are TRBV7-8 and TRBJ2-1; D is possibly TRBD2 (6 bases). Germline V gives CDR1 SGHVS, CDR2 FQNEAQ. The CDR3 has 17 amino acids. Trimming shortened V by 5 bases and J by 9 bases, and 26 bases separated the two germline ends.

The chain joins TRBV6-1 to TRBJ1-4; tentative D call: TRBD1 (5 bases). Germline CDR1 reads MNHNS; CDR2 reads SASEGT. This CDR3 comprises 15 residues. V dropped 7 bases and J dropped 4 bases, with 16 bases sitting between them. The CDR3 here is CASIGRGGVNEKLFF. In DNA form, the CDR3 reads TGTGCCAGCATAGGGAGGGGTGGCGTTAATGAAAAACTGTTTTTT.

This clone showed up just once. V is TRBV6-6 and J is TRBJ2-2; a possible D gene is TRBD2 (6 bases). Trimming shortened V by 6 bases and J by 5 bases, and 16 bases separated the two germline ends. The germline CDR1 and CDR2 sequences are MNHNY and SVGAGI (reference sequence). This CDR3 is built from 15 residues. The CDR3 reads CASRPGSSGTGELFF. The CDR3 DNA sequence: TGTGCCAGCAGGCCCGGGAGCTCGGGAACCGGGGAGCTGTTTTTT.

The chain carries TRBV7-8 and TRBJ2-2; possibly TRBD1 for D (5 bases). CDR3 length: 15 residues. Trimming stripped 5 bases from V and 5 bases from J, with 15 bases between. Germline V gives CDR1 SGHVS, CDR2 FQNEAQ. In nucleotides, the CDR3 is TGTGCCAGCAGCCAGGACACCATACGGACCGGGGAGCTGTTTTTT. This translates into CASSQDTIRTGELFF.

The chain links TRBV7-2 to TRBJ2-3; D is perhaps TRBD2 (5 bases). Deletions cut 2 bases from V and 2 bases from J, with 11 bases between. Germline V gives CDR1 SGHTA, CDR2 FQGNSA. The CDR3 is made up of 15 amino acids. The CDR3 region has the DNA TGTGCCAGCAGCTTAACCGGACTCTACACAGATACGCAGTATTTT. This gives the protein CASSLTGLYTDTQYF.

The chain has TRBV6-1 and TRBJ2-5; 8 bases map to TRBD2. Germline V gene lookup returns CDR1 MNHNS and CDR2 SASEGT. With 8 bases clipped from V and 4 bases from J, the junction kept 3 bases outside the gene matches. The CDR3 has 12 amino acids. The CDR3 bases are TGTGCCAGCTTCACTAGCGGAGAGACCCAGTACTTC. Protein product: CASFTSGETQYF.

This chain links TRBV14 with TRBJ2-7; 11 bases fit TRBD1. The germline V gene encodes CDR1 SGHDN and CDR2 FVKESK. J gave up 6 bases and V 4 bases, and 8 bases lay outside the gene matches. This CDR3 is built from 15 residues. This chain's CDR3 is CASSPPGTGGGEQYF. DNA for the CDR3: TGTGCCAGCAGCCCCCCCGGGACAGGGGGAGGCGAGCAGTACTTC.

The chain links TRBV7-2 to TRBJ2-3, with 9 bases that match TRBD2. Germline V gene lookup returns CDR1 SGHTA and CDR2 FQGNSA. With V trimmed by 4 bases and J by 2 bases, 4 bases remained unmatched. This CDR3 contains 15 residues. CDR3 sequence (DNA): TGTGCCAGCAGCTCACTGGGACTAGCCACAGATACGCAGTATTTT. As protein: CASSSLGLATDTQYF. The full variable domain, rest sourced from reference TRBV7-2 and TRBJ2-3, is GAGVSQSPSNKVTEKGKDVELRCDPISGHTALYWYRQSLGQGLEFLIYFQGNSAPDKSGLPSDRFSAERTGGSVSTLTIQRTQQEDSAVYLCASSSLGLATDTQYFGPGTRLTVL.

The chain combines TRBV7-6 with TRBJ2-5, with 9 bases aligning to TRBD2. The CDR3 is 16 residues long. With V trimmed by 6 bases and J by 4 bases, 12 bases remained unmatched. CDR1 is SGHVS, CDR2 FNYEAQ, per germline. Here the CDR3 reads CASSLAASGVRETQYF. CDR3 in DNA: TGTGCCAGCAGTCTAGCGGCTAGCGGGGTTCGAGAGACCCAGTACTTC.

The rearrangement uses TRBV7-3 and TRBJ2-1; tentatively, D is TRBD2 (5 bases). In germline, CDR1 is SGHTA, CDR2 FQGTGA. This CDR3 is 13 amino acids long. Trimming removed 5 bases at V and 8 bases at J, with 13 bases between. The CDR3 region has the DNA TGTGCCAGCAGCGGCACTAGTCTCGATGAGCAGTTCTTC. Translating gives CASSGTSLDEQFF. The entire variable domain, with the rest obtained from reference TRBV7-3 and TRBJ2-1, is as follows: GAGVSQTPSNKVTEKGKYVELRCDPISGHTALYWYRQSLGQGPEFLIYFQGTGAADDSGLPNDRFFAVRPEGSVSTLKIQRTERGDSAVYLCASSGTSLDEQFFGPGTRLTVL.

This rearrangement joins TRBV7-8 to TRBJ1-2; tentatively, D is TRBD1 (6 bases). The V end was cut by 1 base, the J end by 5 bases, with 20 bases between. Germline assignment: CDR1 SGHVS and CDR2 FQNEAQ. The CDR3 totals 17 residues. The CDR3 DNA reads as TGTGCCAGCAGCTTAGGGTGGGTCGGACAGTGGGCATATGGCTACACCTTC. Protein product: CASSLGWVGQWAYGYTF.

The chain combines TRBV5-3 with TRBJ2-1, with 10 bases fitting TRBD1. TRBV5-3 is given ORF status, its function remaining uncertain. The CDR3 runs 17 residues. Unmatched junction bases numbered 7, after V lost 3 bases and J lost 1 base. The CDR3 reads CARSWPWDRGSYNEQFF. The CDR3 bases are TGTGCCAGAAGCTGGCCCTGGGACAGGGGATCCTACAATGAGCAGTTCTTC.

This clone was detected a few times. The rearrangement joins TRBV10-3 to TRBJ1-2, with TRBD1 matching 10 bases. The ends lost 5 bases at V and 4 bases at J; junction bases unmatched: 4. Germline V CDR1 and CDR2: ENHRY, SYGVKD. The CDR3 extends over 14 amino acids. CDR3: CAISPGQGFYGYTF. CDR3 DNA sequence: TGTGCCATCAGTCCGGGACAGGGGTTCTATGGCTACACCTTC.

The chain uses TRBV30 and TRBJ1-5; 7 nucleotides align to TRBD1. The V and J ends lost 2 bases and 6 bases, in that order; junction bases with no gene match: 7. The CDR3 is made up of 14 amino acids. Looked up from germline, CDR1 is GTSNPN and CDR2 is SVGIG (reference sequence). CDR3 sequence: CAWSPGGTGQPQHF. The CDR3, as DNA: TGTGCCTGGAGTCCAGGGGGGACGGGTCAGCCCCAGCATTTT.

The chain couples TRBV7-8 to TRBJ2-3, with 12 positions matching TRBD2. V lost 5 bases and J lost 0; bases outside the gene matches: 0. The CDR3 runs 15 residues. CDR1 is SGHVS, CDR2 FQNEAQ, per germline. CDR3 sequence (DNA): TGTGCCAGCAGCGGACTAGCGGGGAGCACAGATACGCAGTATTTT. Translation gives CASSGLAGSTDTQYF.

This clone was recorded only once. The CDR3 sequence is CASSKGRNFAHEQYF. The CDR3 DNA sequence: TGTGCCAGCAGCAAAGGGAGGAACTTCGCCCACGAGCAGTACTTC. The chain joins TRBV21-1 to TRBJ2-7; the table names TRBD2, a call not compared with the DNA. TRBV21-1 is flagged as a pseudogene. The CDR3 has 15 amino acids.

This chain connects TRBV13 to TRBJ2-1; 11 nucleotides align to TRBD2. The CDR3 spans 15 residues. V lost 0 bases and J lost 10; bases outside the gene matches: 5. The germline V gene has CDR1 PRHDT and CDR2 FYEKMQ (reference sequence). CDR3 region: CASSLGLAGVVEQFF. The CDR3 DNA reads as TGTGCCAGCAGCTTAGGACTAGCGGGAGTGGTAGAGCAGTTCTTC.

The sample holds many counts of this clone. The chain employs TRBV7-2 and TRBJ2-1; D is unclear. This CDR3 is 12 amino acids long. Trimming stripped 3 bases from V and 7 bases from J, with 7 bases between. Germline V gives CDR1 SGHTA, CDR2 FQGNSA. The CDR3 is CASSFRGNEQFF. The CDR3 DNA reads as TGTGCCAGCAGCTTCCGAGGAAATGAGCAGTTCTTC.

The V gene is TRBV5-1, the J gene TRBJ2-1; the match to TRBD2 covers 8 bases. Germline V gives CDR1 SGHRS, CDR2 YFSETQ. J gave up 5 bases and V 0 bases, and 4 bases lay outside the gene matches. The CDR3 sequence is 15 residues long. CDR3 in amino acids: CASSLAGGAHNEQFF. As DNA, the CDR3 is TGCGCCAGCAGCTTGGCCGGGGGGGCCCACAATGAGCAGTTCTTC.